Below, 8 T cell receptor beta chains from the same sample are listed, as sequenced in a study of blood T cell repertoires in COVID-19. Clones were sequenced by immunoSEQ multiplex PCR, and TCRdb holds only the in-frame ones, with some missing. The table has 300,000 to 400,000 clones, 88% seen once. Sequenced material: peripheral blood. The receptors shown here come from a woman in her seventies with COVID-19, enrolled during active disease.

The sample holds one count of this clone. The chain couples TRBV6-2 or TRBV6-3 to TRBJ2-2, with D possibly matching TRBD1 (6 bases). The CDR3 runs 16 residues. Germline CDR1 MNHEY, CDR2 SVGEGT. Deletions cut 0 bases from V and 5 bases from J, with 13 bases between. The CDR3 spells CASSYSAQGRTGELFF. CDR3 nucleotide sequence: TGTGCCAGCAGTTACTCGGCACAGGGTAGAACCGGGGAGCTGTTTTTT.

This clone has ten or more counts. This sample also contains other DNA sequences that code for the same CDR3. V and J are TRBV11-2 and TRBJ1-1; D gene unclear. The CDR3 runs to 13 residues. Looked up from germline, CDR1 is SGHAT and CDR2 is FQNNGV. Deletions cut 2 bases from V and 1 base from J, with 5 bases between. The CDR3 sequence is CASSLMRNTEAFF. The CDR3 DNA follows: TGTGCCAGCAGCTTAATGAGGAACACTGAAGCTTTCTTT.

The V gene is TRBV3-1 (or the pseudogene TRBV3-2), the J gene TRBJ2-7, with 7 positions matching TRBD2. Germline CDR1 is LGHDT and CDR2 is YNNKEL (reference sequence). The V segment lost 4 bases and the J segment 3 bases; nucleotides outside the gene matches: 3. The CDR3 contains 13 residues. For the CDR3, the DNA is TGTGCCAGCAGCCCTTCTAGCGGCTACGAGCAGTACTTC. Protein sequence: CASSPSSGYEQYF.

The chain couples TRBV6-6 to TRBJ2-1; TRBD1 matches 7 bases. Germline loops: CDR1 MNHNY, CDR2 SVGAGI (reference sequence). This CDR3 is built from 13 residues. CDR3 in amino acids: CATRTGSYNEQFF. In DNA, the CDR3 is TGTGCGACACGGACAGGCTCCTACAATGAGCAGTTCTTC.

The CDR3 reads CAWSVRGYQETQYF. CDR3 bases: TGTGCCTGGAGTGTCAGGGGATACCAAGAGACCCAGTACTTC. This chain joins TRBV30 and TRBJ2-5, with D possibly matching TRBD1 (6 bases). The CDR3 length is 14 residues. Per the germline V gene, CDR1 is GTSNPN and CDR2 is SVGIG (reference sequence). Trimming cost V 0 bases and J 0 bases, with 8 bases left between them.

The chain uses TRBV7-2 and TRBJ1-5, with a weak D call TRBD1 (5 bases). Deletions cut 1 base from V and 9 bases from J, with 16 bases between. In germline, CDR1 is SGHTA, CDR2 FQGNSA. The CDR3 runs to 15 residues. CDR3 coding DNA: TGTGCCAGCAGCTTAGAGGGAGGGTCGGGACGGCCCCAGCATTTT. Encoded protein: CASSLEGGSGRPQHF.

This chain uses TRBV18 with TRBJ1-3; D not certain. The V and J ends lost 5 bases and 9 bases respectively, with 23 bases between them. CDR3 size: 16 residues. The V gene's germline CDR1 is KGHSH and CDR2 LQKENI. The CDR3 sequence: CASSLWTDYVGSTIYF. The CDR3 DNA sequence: TGTGCCAGCTCATTGTGGACCGACTACGTCGGGAGCACCATATATTTT.

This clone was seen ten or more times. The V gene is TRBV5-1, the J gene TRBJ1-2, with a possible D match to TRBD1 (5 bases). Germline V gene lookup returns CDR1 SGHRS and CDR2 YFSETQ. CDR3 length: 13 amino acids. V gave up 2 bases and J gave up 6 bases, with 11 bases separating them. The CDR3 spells CASSLQAQDGYTF. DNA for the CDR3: TGCGCCAGCAGCTTACAGGCCCAGGATGGCTACACCTTC.